The present TCR beta chain was sequenced within a study of cytomegalovirus exposure and HLA in healthy donors (dated by TCRdb to about 2017). Regarding the complete study: In an earlier analysis of under 750 of the donors, 250 to 350 Gb of sequence data and some 120 million unique TCR beta sequences from about 190 million T cells were reported. An early release that covered some 640 HLA-typed donors contained approximately 300 gigabases of sequencing data and 85 million to 100 million unique TCR sequences. Of the roughly 430 genotyped donors, 65% to 90% fell in the genetic ancestry cluster associated with self-reported Caucasian donors. The study was designed to test whether signatures of past pathogen exposure could be identified by cataloging public T cell receptors. The study profiled the T cell repertoires of hundreds of subjects by immunosequencing and related them to cytomegalovirus serostatus. In addition to the first cohort of 650 to 800 subjects, a separate validation cohort of approximately 130 different subjects was used. The study combined high-throughput TCR immunosequencing, statistical association of individual TCRs with disease status, and machine learning to predict cytomegalovirus infection status. In a later analysis, previously published TCR beta repertoires from 666 donors were re-analyzed and high-resolution HLA genotyping was added so that TCR occurrence patterns could be studied. The later analysis used no new phenotypic data to find candidate immune exposures, relying instead on TCR beta sequences and their occurrence across donors. An earlier analysis of some 600 of the donors applied high-throughput TCR beta sequencing to assess whether each TCR beta V gene segment acted as functional or pseudogenic. Donor age, sex, ethnicity and CMV serostatus were compiled alongside the repertoire data. Genome-wide SNP genotypes for about 65% of the 666 donors were used in a later genetic analysis, which treated that subset as a discovery cohort. Every repertoire in the discovery cohort had been generated on one and the same sequencing platform. Class I and class II HLA loci were covered by the typing at four-digit resolution. The number of typed donors differed by locus: about 620-640 for A, B, C, DRB1 and DQB1; about 520 for DQA1; over 600 for DPA1; and roughly 490 for DPB1. Because of strong linkage in the cohort, five DR-DQ haplotypes were treated as single units for association and clustering. On average, about 200,000 unique TCR beta nucleotide sequences were sequenced per donor among a few hundred genotyped donors of the cohort, with approximately 18% of those sequences being non-productive. Overall study outcomes, separate from this receptor: Compared with the roughly 670-donor mean, donors in an Asian-associated ancestry cluster had fewer N-insertions in productive TCRs, according to a later genetic analysis. When HLA alleles, especially DR and DQ, strongly co-occurred, attributing TCR associations to individual alleles was difficult. The study listed 150 to 200 TCR beta chains as associated with cytomegalovirus. Most CMV-associated TCR beta chains appeared to be HLA-restricted in a later analysis, and the HLA associations seemed to be driven largely by CMV exposure. Sequencing depth was assumed to be roughly uniform across donors in the presence/absence analyses, though that assumption may not hold. According to a later analysis, TCR association rates differed among HLA loci, with DRB1 alleles showing the most associated TCRs and HLA-C alleles showing the fewest. A further reported finding was that TCR beta sequences accurately predicted the HLA-A and HLA-B alleles for most subjects in the first cohort. In a later analysis, some 17,000 TCR beta sequences were associated with specific HLA alleles at a false discovery rate of 0.05. Because counts were too low, seventeen rarely observed V segments, including chromosome 9 orphons, were excluded from the earlier analysis of roughly 580 of the donors. Correlated functional status among segregating V segments might be attributable to linkage disequilibrium, but an unknown experimental factor could not be ruled out. A few of the identified cytomegalovirus-associated TCR beta chains were confirmed in vitro to be specific for cytomegalovirus antigens. For the cohort, immune exposure information was limited to CMV serostatus. In a later analysis, HLA-associated TCR beta chains showed more clonal expansion and lower generation probabilities than non-associated chains that were equally common. Some IMGT-functional V segments, including TRBV6-2 and TRBV6-3, could not be told apart with the 87-base-pair reads, so those segments were excluded. The classifier was reported to diagnose cytomegalovirus status with high specificity and sensitivity in both the original and validation cohorts. While some public TCRs were present in many individuals, most TCR sequences turned up only very rarely across donors. In an earlier analysis of some 500 of the donors, most TCR beta V segments were observed in productive rearrangements about 87% or about 30% of the time, broadly matching IMGT annotations. According to the authors, the approach could potentially be generalized to other disease states and immunological phenotypes. A later genetic analysis associated a missense DCLRE1C variant with V-gene and J-gene trimming of TCR beta chains, and an independent cohort replicated the association. A cluster of highly shared sequence variants was judged likely to represent a technical artifact of the sequencing pipeline. Several of the top co-occurrence clusters appeared to be linked to parvovirus B19, influenza, CMV and Epstein-Barr virus, according to a later analysis. Only TCR beta chains were sequenced in this cohort, and the absence of alpha or paired-chain data limited detectable features. Because HLA typing was unavailable for some donors at each locus, only the typed subset was used in association tests.

This clone has only a few counts. The target of this receptor is not known. Within one base of it there is no much larger clone, and no base qualities were kept. To prepare the library, the immunoSEQ multiplex PCR assay was applied. For the multiplex PCR, a mixture combining 60 forward primers for TCR Vbeta segments and 13 reverse primers for TCR Jbeta segments was used. A multiplex PCR assay on genomic DNA amplified the CDR3 region of rearranged TCR beta genes. Amplified TCR beta libraries were sequenced as 87-base-pair reads on the Illumina HiSeq System. The original methods were these. A later analysis tallied roughly 80 million unique TCR beta chains across the 650 to 750 repertoires, and approximately 11 million of those chains were shared by two or more donors. A nearest-neighbor algorithm error-corrected the raw reads and collapsed the reads into unique sequences, merging closely related sequences to remove PCR and sequencing errors. To assign V, D and J gene segments, CDR3 sequences were aligned to IMGT reference sequences. For a sequence to be retained, a match of at least six nucleotides was required to both a V gene segment and a J gene segment. A rearrangement was called productive if the CDR3 had no stop codons and remained in frame with V and J, and every other rearrangement was called non-productive. CDR3 was defined according to IMGT convention as the region running from the second conserved V-encoded cysteine to the conserved J-encoded phenylalanine. The earlier analysis of 587 of the donors excluded sequences that lacked an unambiguous match to a single V gene segment. An earlier analysis of fewer than 750 of the donors classified V segments as functional when productive rearrangements were above 56.7% and as segregating when the standard deviation between donors was above 5%. A statistical classification framework was built to diagnose cytomegalovirus status from the catalog of TCR beta chain sequences. A later analysis assigned V and J genes by comparing TCR nucleotide sequences with IMGT/GENE-DB human TR gene sequences. Using the TCRdist pipeline, a later analysis assigned CDR3 sequences along with most-parsimonious VDJ recombination scenarios. In a later analysis, each TCR beta chain was defined by its CDR3 amino acid sequence together with its V-gene family, and reads without a unique V-gene family were excluded. To address suspected cross-contamination and a sequencing artifact, a later analysis removed over 500 highly shared, low-generation-probability nucleotide sequences. In a later analysis, a clonal expansion index was calculated for each public chain from normalized within-repertoire ranks of inferred template counts. A later analysis computed generation probabilities with a VDJ recombination model fitted to out-of-frame rearrangements, and checked the results against IGoR. In a later analysis, TCR-TCR, TCR-HLA and TCR-CMV co-occurrence was scored with hypergeometric tests, and a repertoire-size bias correction was applied to TCR pairs. A later analysis estimated false discovery rates by permuting HLA or CMV assignments 20 times. In a later analysis, co-occurring TCRs were grouped with DBSCAN, and TCRdist sequence similarity was added when clustering was performed within HLA-allele-positive subsets. Repertoires with fewer than 30,000 or more than 120,000 public chains, plus five repertoires with anomalous nucleotide sharing, were excluded from co-occurrence clustering. TCRdb carries this immuneACCESS record with in-frame sequences only. Its versions omit some clonotypes, under half of them owing to an unresolved V gene in the studies checked, with the rest unexplained. Clone size and V and J calls were adopted from that table, with D and trimming inferred from the DNA. Within this sample are some 200,000 clones, with roughly 74% of them counted one time only. Around 1.9% of the sample comes from the top ten.

The cohort consisted of 600 to 700 healthy bone marrow donors. At the time of sampling, all cohort members were nominally healthy, though unrecorded immune exposures were likely present. The donor was CMV seronegative and belonged to the group of 352 seronegative cohort members. Every donor gave a peripheral blood sample, and the peripheral blood mononuclear cells from that sample were used for TCR beta sequencing. Genomic DNA extraction from the blood cell samples was performed with the Qiagen DNeasy Blood Extraction Kit. Reading the germline V gene (reference sequence) gives CDR1 MNHNY and CDR2 SVGAGI. CDR3 length: 16 amino acids, cysteine to phenylalanine. Only the CDR3 portion is preserved as DNA: 48 bases, with reading frame beginning at the first base. V is pared back by 2 bases and J by 1 base, with 15 bases lying between the germline termini.

The sequenced sample was PBMCs. Here the chain combines TRBV6-6 and TRBJ2-7; the D gene lacks a confident call. The receptor comes from a woman younger than 45 in good health and CMV-seronegative. The DNA sequence follows: TGTGCCAGCAGTTACCGCGGTACCCCCGGGTCCTACGAGCAGTACTTC. Its protein product is CASSYRGTPGSYEQYF.